This TCR beta chain was identified during a study of OX40 agonist ivuxolimab in advanced cancers. The protocol was immunoSEQ multiplex PCR, while the TCRdb copy is restricted to in-frame clones and leaves out a portion. This sample has about 31,000 clones, with around 88% found just once. The CDR3 contains 15 residues. J lost 10 bases, V lost 7 bases, and 12 bases had no gene match. Germline CDR1 reads LNHDA; CDR2 reads SQIVND (reference sequence). General observations from the study: Both blood CD4+ and CD8+ T cells showed clonal growth by week 6 at 0.1 to 3.0 mg/kg. Expanded clones belonging to CD8+ T cells outnumbered, on average, those of CD4+. Partial responders treated at 0.1-3.0 mg/kg exhibited clonal expansion among the lowest measured. In the expanded peripheral T cells, antigen specificity was never determined.

Points on this clone: Its antigen is unknown.

The chain combines TRBV19 with TRBJ2-1; 11 bases map to TRBD2. The sequence was obtained from an adult with an advanced solid tumor such as melanoma, head and neck, liver or kidney cancer. Source: CD4+ or CD8+ T cells sorted from blood, taken in a trial of the OX40 agonist ivuxolimab. Here the CDR3 reads CASTPGLAASQEQFF. DNA for the CDR3: TGTGCCAGTACCCCGGGACTAGCGGCGAGTCAGGAGCAGTTCTTC. Combining the CDR3 with reference TRBV19 and TRBJ2-1 gives the whole variable domain DGGITQSPKYLFRKEGQNVTLSCEQNLNHDAMYWYRQDPGQGLRLIYYSQIVNDFQKGDIAEGYSVSREKKESFPLTVTSAQKNPTAFYLCASTPGLAASQEQFFGPGTRLTVL.